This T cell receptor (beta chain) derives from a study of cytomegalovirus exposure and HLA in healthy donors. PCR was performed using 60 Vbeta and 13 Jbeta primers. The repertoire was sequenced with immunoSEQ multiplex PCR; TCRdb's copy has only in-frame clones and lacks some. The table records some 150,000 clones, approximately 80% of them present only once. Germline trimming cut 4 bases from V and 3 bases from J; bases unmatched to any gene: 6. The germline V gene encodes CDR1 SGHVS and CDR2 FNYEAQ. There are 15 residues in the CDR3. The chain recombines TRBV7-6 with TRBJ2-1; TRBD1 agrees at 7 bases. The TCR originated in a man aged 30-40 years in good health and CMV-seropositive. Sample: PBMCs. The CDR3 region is CASSSGQNLYNEQFF. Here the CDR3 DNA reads TGTGCCAGCAGCTCGGGACAGAACCTCTACAATGAGCAGTTCTTC.